The sequence of this TCR beta chain was determined in a study of blood T cell dynamics during melanoma immunotherapy. Germline V gives CDR1 MGHRA, CDR2 YSYEKL. The CDR3 is 18 residues long. The V end was cut by 0 bases, the J end by 2 bases, with 20 bases between. Specified time point: pre-treatment baseline. Measured with immunoSEQ multiplex PCR; TCRdb has only the in-frame clones, and not every one. This sample has over 13,000 clones; more than 75% occur once, and the top ten carry about 4.2%. The V and J genes are TRBV4-1 and TRBJ2-7, with D hard to call. The clonotype comes from a human donor with melanoma. The sequenced sample was blood, obtained from a patient treated with checkpoint blockade. The CDR3 bases are TGCGCCAGCAGCCAAGACGTTTGGGTGAGCTTGAGAGCCTACGAGCAGTACTTC. Its protein product is CASSQDVWVSLRAYEQYF.